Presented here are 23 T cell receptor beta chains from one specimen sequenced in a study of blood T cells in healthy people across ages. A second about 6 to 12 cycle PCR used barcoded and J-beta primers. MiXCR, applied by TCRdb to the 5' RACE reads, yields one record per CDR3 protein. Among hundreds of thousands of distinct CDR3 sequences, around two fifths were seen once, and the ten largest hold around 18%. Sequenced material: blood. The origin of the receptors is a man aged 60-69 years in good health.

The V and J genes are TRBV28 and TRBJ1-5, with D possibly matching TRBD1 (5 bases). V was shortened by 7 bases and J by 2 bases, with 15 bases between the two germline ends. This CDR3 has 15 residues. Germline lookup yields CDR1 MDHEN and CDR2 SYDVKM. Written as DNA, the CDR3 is TGTGCCAGCATAAATAGGGGTGGACGCAATCAGCCCCAGCATTTT. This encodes CASINRGGRNQPQHF.

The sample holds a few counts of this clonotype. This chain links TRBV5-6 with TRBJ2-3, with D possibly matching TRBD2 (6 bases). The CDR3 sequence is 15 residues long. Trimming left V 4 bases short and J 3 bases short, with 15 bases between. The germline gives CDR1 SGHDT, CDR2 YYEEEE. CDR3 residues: CASSGTGLITDTQYF. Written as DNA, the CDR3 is TGTGCCAGCAGCGGGACGGGACTTATTACAGATACGCAGTATTTT. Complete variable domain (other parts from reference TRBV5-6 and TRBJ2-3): DAGVTQSPTHLIKTRGQQVTLRCSPKSGHDTVSWYQQALGQGPQFIFQYYEEEERQRGNFPDRFSGHQFPNYSSELNVNALLLGDSALYLCASSGTGLITDTQYFGPGTRLTVL.

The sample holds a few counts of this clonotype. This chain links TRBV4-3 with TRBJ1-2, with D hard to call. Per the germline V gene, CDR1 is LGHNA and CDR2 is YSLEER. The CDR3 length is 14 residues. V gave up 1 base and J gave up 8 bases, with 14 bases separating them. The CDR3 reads CASSQAVGQRGYTF. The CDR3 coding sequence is TGCGCCAGCAGCCAAGCAGTCGGCCAGCGGGGCTACACCTTC.

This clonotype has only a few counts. CDR3 amino acids: CASSPRARFDEQYF. CDR3 DNA sequence: TGTGCCAGCAGCCCCAGGGCCAGATTCGACGAGCAGTACTTC. The chain uses TRBV11-2 and TRBJ2-7, with D perhaps TRBD1 (5 bases). Germline CDR1 and CDR2: SGHAT and FQNNGV. V was trimmed by 5 bases and J by 5 bases, leaving 16 bases between them. The CDR3 runs to 14 residues.

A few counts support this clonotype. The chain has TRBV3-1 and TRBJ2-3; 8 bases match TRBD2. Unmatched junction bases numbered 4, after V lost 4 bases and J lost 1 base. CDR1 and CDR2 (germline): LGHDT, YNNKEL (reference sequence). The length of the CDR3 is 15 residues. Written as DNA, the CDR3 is TGTGCCAGCAGCCTCCAGCGGGAGCGCACAGATACGCAGTATTTT. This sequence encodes CASSLQRERTDTQYF.

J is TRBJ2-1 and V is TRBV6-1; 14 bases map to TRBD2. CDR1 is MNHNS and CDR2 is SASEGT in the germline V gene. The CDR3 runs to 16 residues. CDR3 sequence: CAVMSRLAGGFDEQFF. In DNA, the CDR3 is TGTGCAGTGATGTCCCGACTAGCGGGGGGGTTTGATGAGCAGTTCTTC.

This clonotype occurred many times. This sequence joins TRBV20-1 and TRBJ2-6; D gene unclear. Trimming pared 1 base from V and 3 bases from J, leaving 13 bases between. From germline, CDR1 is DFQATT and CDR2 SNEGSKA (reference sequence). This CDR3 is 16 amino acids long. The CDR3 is CSARVVPARGANVLTF. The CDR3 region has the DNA TGCAGTGCTAGAGTCGTCCCTGCCCGTGGGGCCAACGTCCTGACTTTC.

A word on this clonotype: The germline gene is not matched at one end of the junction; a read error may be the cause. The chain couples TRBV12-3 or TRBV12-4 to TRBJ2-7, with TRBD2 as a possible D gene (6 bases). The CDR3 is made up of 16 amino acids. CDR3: CAGSGGGGRFYNEQYF. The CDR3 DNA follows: TGTGCCGGCAGTGGGGGAGGCGGCCGGTTCTACAATGAGCAGTACTTC.

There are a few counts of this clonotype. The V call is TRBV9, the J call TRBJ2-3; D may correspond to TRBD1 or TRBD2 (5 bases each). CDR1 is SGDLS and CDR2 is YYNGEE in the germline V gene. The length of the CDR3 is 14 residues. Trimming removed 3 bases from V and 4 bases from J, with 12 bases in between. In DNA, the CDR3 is TGTGCCAGCAGCGCAGGGACCTTCCCAGATACGCAGTATTTT. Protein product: CASSAGTFPDTQYF.

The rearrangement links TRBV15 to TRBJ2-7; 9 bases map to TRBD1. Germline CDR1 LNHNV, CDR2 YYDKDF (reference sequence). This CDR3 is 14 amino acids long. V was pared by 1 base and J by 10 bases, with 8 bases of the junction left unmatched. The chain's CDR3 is CATSRGGWTGAQYF. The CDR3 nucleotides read TGTGCCACCAGCAGAGGGGGTTGGACAGGGGCACAGTACTTC.

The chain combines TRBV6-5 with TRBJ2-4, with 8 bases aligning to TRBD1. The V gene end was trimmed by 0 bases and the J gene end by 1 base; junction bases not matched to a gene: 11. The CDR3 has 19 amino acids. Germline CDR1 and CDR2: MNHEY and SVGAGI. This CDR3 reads CASSYSSRTGSGAKNIQYF. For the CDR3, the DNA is TGTGCCAGCAGTTACTCCTCTAGGACAGGGAGTGGTGCCAAAAACATTCAGTACTTC.

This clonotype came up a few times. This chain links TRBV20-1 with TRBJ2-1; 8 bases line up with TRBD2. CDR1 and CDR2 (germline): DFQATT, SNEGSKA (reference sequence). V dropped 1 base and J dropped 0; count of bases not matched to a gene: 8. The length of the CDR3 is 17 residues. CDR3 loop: CSARVRLATSSYNEQFF. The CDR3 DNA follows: TGCAGTGCTAGAGTTCGACTAGCGACTAGCTCCTACAATGAGCAGTTCTTC.

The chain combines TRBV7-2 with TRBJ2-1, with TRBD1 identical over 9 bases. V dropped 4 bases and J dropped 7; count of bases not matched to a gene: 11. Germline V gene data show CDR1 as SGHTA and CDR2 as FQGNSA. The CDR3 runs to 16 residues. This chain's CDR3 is CASSSSTGTGRNEQFF. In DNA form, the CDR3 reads TGTGCCAGCAGCTCGTCGACCGGGACAGGGAGGAATGAGCAGTTCTTC. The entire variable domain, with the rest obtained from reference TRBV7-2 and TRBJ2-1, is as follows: GAGVSQSPSNKVTEKGKDVELRCDPISGHTALYWYRQSLGQGLEFLIYFQGNSAPDKSGLPSDRFSAERTGGSVSTLTIQRTQQEDSAVYLCASSSSTGTGRNEQFFGPGTRLTVL.

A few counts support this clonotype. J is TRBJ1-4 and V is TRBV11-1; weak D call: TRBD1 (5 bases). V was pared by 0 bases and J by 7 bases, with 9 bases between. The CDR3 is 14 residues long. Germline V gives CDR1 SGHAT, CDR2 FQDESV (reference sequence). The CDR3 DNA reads TGTGCCAGCAGCTTAGCAGGGACCAGTGAAAAACTGTTTTTT. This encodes CASSLAGTSEKLFF. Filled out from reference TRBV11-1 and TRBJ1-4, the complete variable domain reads EAEVAQSPRYKITEKSQAVAFWCDPISGHATLYWYRQILGQGPELLVQFQDESVVDDSQLPKDRFSAERLKGVDSTLKIQPAELGDSAMYLCASSLAGTSEKLFFGSGTQLSVL.

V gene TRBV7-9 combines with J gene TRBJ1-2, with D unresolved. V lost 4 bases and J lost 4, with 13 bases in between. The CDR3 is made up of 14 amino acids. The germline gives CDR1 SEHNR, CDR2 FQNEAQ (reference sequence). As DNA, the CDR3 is TGTGCCAGCAGCTCCTCTGGTATCAGCTATGGCTACACCTTC. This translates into CASSSSGISYGYTF.

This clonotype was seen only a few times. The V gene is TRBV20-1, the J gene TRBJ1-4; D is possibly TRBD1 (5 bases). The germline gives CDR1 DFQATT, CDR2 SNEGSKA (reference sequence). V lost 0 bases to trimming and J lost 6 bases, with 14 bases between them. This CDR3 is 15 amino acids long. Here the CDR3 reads CSARDPRGIDEKLFF. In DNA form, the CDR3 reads TGCAGTGCTAGAGACCCAAGGGGTATAGATGAAAAACTGTTTTTT.

The CDR3, as DNA: TGTGCCAGCAGCAAAAAGGCTACAAAAGGTGGCTACACCTTC. It codes for CASSKKATKGGYTF. This rearrangement joins TRBV7-9 to TRBJ1-2; D uncertain. Per the germline V gene, CDR1 is SEHNR and CDR2 is FQNEAQ (reference sequence). Deletions cut 5 bases from V and 7 bases from J, with 17 bases between. The CDR3 covers 14 residues.

In DNA, the CDR3 is TGTGCCATCAGTGAGTCTAGGGGGGGTGACGAGCAGTACTTC. This encodes CAISESRGGDEQYF. The chain links TRBV10-3 to TRBJ2-7, with D possibly TRBD2 on 7 matching bases. Germline CDR1 and CDR2: ENHRY and SYGVKD. Trimming took 0 bases from V and 5 from J, leaving 11 bases between them. This CDR3 is 14 amino acids long.

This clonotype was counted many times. The CDR3, as DNA: TGTGCCAGCAGTAGCCCGGGACAGGGAGGTTATAATGAAAAACTGTTTTTT. Its protein product is CASSSPGQGGYNEKLFF. The chain employs TRBV25-1 and TRBJ1-4; TRBD1 aligns across 9 bases. Trimming cost V 5 bases and J 4 bases; bases outside gene matches: 11. The CDR3 is 17 residues long. CDR1 and CDR2 (germline): MGHDK, SYGVNS.

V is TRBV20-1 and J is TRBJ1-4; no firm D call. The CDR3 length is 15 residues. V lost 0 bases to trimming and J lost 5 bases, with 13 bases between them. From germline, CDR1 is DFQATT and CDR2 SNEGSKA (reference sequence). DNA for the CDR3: TGCAGTGCTAGAGATGATAGCGTGGACAATGAAAAACTGTTTTTT. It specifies CSARDDSVDNEKLFF.

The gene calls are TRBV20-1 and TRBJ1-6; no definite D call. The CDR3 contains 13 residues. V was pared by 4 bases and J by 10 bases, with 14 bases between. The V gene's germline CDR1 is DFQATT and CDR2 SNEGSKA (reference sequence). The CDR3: CSAIRQVGSPLHF. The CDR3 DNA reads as TGCAGTGCTATCCGTCAGGTGGGGTCACCCCTCCACTTT.

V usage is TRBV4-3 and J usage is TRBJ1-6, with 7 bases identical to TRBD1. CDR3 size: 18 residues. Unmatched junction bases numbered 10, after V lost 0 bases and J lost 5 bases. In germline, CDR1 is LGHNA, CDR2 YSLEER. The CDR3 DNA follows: TGCGCCAGCAGCCAAGATGGGGCAGGGGGTCTTCATAATTCACCCCTCCACTTT. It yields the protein CASSQDGAGGLHNSPLHF.

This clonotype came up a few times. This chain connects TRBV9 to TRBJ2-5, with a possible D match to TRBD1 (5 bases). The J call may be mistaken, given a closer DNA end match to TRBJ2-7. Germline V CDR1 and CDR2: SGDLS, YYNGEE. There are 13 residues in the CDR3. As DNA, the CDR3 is TGTGCCAGCAGCGTACAGGGTGTCGACGAGCAGTACTTC. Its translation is CASSVQGVDEQYF.